This TCR beta chain was captured by sequencing in a study of T cell responses to AZD1222 COVID-19 vaccine. Study background: Investigators merged groups given second doses at roughly 4 or roughly 12 weeks.

The repertoire was sequenced with immunoSEQ multiplex PCR; TCRdb's copy has only in-frame clones and lacks some. The sample lists about 93,000 clones, approximately 86% seen once, with 5.5% to 7% in the top ten. Study outcomes and limitations: White British ancestry dominated among donors, who included more females, and clonal diversity was possibly underestimated. Spike-specific TCR breadth and depth were elevated following two AZD1222 doses. Without day 14 samples, only post-peak T cell repertoires were studied.

Details on this clone: Antigen unknown.

The CDR3 sequence is 14 residues long. Germline CDR1 SNHLY, CDR2 FYNNEI. Trimming removed 5 bases at V and 12 bases at J, with 23 bases between. The rearrangement uses TRBV2 and TRBJ2-7, with D perhaps TRBD2 (7 bases). This receptor was obtained from an adult in good health. Source: peripheral blood, taken on day 0 of AZD1222 vaccination. The CDR3 region is CASSPGTPRGAGYF. CDR3 DNA sequence: TGTGCCAGCAGTCCCGGGACTCCTCGGGGGGCGGGGTACTTC.